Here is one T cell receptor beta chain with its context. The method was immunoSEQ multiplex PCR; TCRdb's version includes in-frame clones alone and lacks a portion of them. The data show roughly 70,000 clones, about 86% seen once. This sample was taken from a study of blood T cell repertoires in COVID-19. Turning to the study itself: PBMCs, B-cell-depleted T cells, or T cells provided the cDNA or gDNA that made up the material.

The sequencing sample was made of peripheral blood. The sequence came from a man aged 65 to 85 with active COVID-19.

This CDR3 reads CASRPTGGGYGYTF. DNA for the CDR3: TGTGCCAGTAGGCCGACAGGGGGCGGCTATGGCTACACCTTC. V usage is TRBV19 and J usage is TRBJ1-2, with 10 bases fitting TRBD1. Germline CDR1 is LNHDA and CDR2 is SQIVND (reference sequence). V lost 6 bases and J lost 4; bases outside the gene matches: 5. The CDR3 is 14 amino acids.